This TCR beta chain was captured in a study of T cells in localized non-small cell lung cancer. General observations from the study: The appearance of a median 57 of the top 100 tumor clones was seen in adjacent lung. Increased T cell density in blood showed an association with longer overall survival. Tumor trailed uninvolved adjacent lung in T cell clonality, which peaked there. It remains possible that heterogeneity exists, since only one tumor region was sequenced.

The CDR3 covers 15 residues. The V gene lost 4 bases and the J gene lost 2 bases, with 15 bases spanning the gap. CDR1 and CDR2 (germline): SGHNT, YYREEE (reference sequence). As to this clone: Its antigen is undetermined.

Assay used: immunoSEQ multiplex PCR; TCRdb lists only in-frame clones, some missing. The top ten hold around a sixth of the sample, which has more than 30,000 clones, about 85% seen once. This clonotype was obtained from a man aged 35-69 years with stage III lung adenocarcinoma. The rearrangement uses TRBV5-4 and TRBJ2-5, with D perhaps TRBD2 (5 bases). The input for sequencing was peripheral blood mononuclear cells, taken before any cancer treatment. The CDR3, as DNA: TGTGCCAGCAGCCGGGAAACTAGTCGGCAAGAGACCCAGTACTTC. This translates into CASSRETSRQETQYF.